This T cell receptor beta chain derives from a study of shared T cell receptors in the human thymus. This clone was observed a single time. The germline gives CDR1 SGHDT, CDR2 YYEEEE. Trimming removed 2 bases at V and 2 bases at J, with 10 bases between. The CDR3 length is 14 residues. Measured with immunoSEQ multiplex PCR; TCRdb has only the in-frame clones, and not every one. The sample has approximately 400,000 clones; approximately 95% are singletons. The sequencing sample was made of thymocytes. J is TRBJ1-1 and V is TRBV5-6; D uncertain. The receptor was isolated from a human donor. CDR3 sequence (DNA): TGTGCCAGCAGCTTCTCCGAACTTAACACTGAAGCTTTCTTT. Translating gives CASSFSELNTEAFF.